Listed below are T cell receptor beta chains from one sample, sequenced in a study of post-analysis software for immune sequencing data. TCRdb passed the PCR reads through MiXCR, listing each CDR3 protein once. The sample has fewer than 850,000 distinct CDR3 sequences, about half seen once. Sequencing was carried out using blood. These receptors were taken from a girl under 18 with multiple sclerosis. CDR3s include the opening cysteine and the closing phenylalanine or tryptophan. Fields, in order: V gene, J gene, clone size, D gene, CDR3 DNA, CDR3 protein. A D gene is named only where the DNA matches it firmly. Clone sizes are given selectively: once, few, many, or a class where the clone is expanded.

V gene: TRBV6-1; J gene: TRBJ1-5; clone size: few; D gene: -; CDR3 DNA: TGTGCCAGCAGACTAACCGGGACAACGGGACAGCCCCAGCATTTT; CDR3 protein: CASRLTGTTGQPQHF
V gene: TRBV20-1; J gene: TRBJ2-7; clone size: many; D gene: TRBD2; CDR3 DNA: TGCAGTGCGGCGGGAGGGCATCGGGAGCAGTACTTC; CDR3 protein: CSAAGGHREQYF
V gene: TRBV7-9; J gene: TRBJ2-1; clone size: -; D gene: TRBD1; CDR3 DNA: TGTGCCAGCAGTTCCGGACAGGGTGGGGATGAGCAGTTCTTC; CDR3 protein: CASSSGQGGDEQFF
V gene: TRBV11-2; J gene: TRBJ2-3; clone size: -; D gene: -; CDR3 DNA: TGTGCCAGCAGCCTGCAGGCACGGGAAGATACGCAGTATTTT; CDR3 protein: CASSLQAREDTQYF
V gene: TRBV6-1; J gene: TRBJ2-1; clone size: few; D gene: TRBD1; CDR3 DNA: TGTGCCAGTACAGGGGTCGCCTACAATGAGCAGTTCTTC; CDR3 protein: CASTGVAYNEQFF
V gene: TRBV6-2/TRBV6-3; J gene: TRBJ2-1; clone size: -; D gene: TRBD2; CDR3 DNA: TGTGCCAGCAGTTATGAGGTAGCGGGGTACAATGAGCAGTTCTTC; CDR3 protein: CASSYEVAGYNEQFF
V gene: TRBV6-5; J gene: TRBJ2-1; clone size: few; D gene: TRBD2; CDR3 DNA: TGTGCCAGCAGTTTTACGGGACTAGGCCCACCCAATGAGCAGTTCTTC; CDR3 protein: CASSFTGLGPPNEQFF
V gene: TRBV9; J gene: TRBJ2-3; clone size: -; D gene: -; CDR3 DNA: TGTGCCAGCAGCGTAGTCACCGGAGATACGCAGTATTTT; CDR3 protein: CASSVVTGDTQYF
V gene: TRBV9; J gene: TRBJ2-5; clone size: few; D gene: -; CDR3 DNA: TGTGCCAGCAGCGCATGGGACAATTCCGGCGGGGAGACCCAGTACTTC; CDR3 protein: CASSAWDNSGGETQYF
V gene: TRBV4-2; J gene: TRBJ2-7; clone size: -; D gene: TRBD2; CDR3 DNA: TGTGCCAGCAGCCAAGAGAATAGCGGGTTCTCCTACGAGCAGTACTTC; CDR3 protein: CASSQENSGFSYEQYF
V gene: TRBV7-9; J gene: TRBJ2-3; clone size: many; D gene: -; CDR3 DNA: TGTGCCAGCAGCTTGCTCACAGATACGCAGTATTTT; CDR3 protein: CASSLLTDTQYF
V gene: TRBV28; J gene: TRBJ1-2; clone size: -; D gene: -; CDR3 DNA: TGTGCCAACAGCCTCAGACCCAGCCTCGGTGGCTACACCTTC; CDR3 protein: CANSLRPSLGGYTF
V gene: TRBV7-2; J gene: TRBJ1-5; clone size: -; D gene: TRBD1; CDR3 DNA: TGTGCCAGCAGCTTAGAAACAGCGGGGAGGGACAGGGGGCTCAGTCAGCCCCAGCATTTT; CDR3 protein: CASSLETAGRDRGLSQPQHF
V gene: TRBV9; J gene: TRBJ2-6; clone size: -; D gene: -; CDR3 DNA: TGTGCCAGCAGCGCCACAGGGTCTGGGGCCAACGTCCTGACTTTC; CDR3 protein: CASSATGSGANVLTF
V gene: TRBV6-6; J gene: TRBJ2-3; clone size: -; D gene: TRBD2; CDR3 DNA: TGTGCCAGCAGAAACGGACTAGCGGGCACAGATACGCAGTATTTT; CDR3 protein: CASRNGLAGTDTQYF
V gene: TRBV20-1; J gene: TRBJ2-7; clone size: few; D gene: -; CDR3 DNA: TGCAGTGCTGGGGGCGGGACTACCTACGAGCAGTACTTC; CDR3 protein: CSAGGGTTYEQYF
V gene: TRBV15; J gene: TRBJ2-1; clone size: few; D gene: TRBD1; CDR3 DNA: TGTGCCACCAGCAGTGGACAGGCGGGCTACAATGAGCAGTTCTTC; CDR3 protein: CATSSGQAGYNEQFF
V gene: TRBV29-1; J gene: TRBJ1-2; clone size: few; D gene: -; CDR3 DNA: TGCAGCGTTGAGGGGGGCTACTATGGCTACACCTTC; CDR3 protein: CSVEGGYYGYTF
V gene: TRBV19; J gene: TRBJ2-3; clone size: few; D gene: -; CDR3 DNA: TGTGCCAGTAGTATCGTTTCCGGGGGCACAGATACGCAGTATTTT; CDR3 protein: CASSIVSGGTDTQYF
V gene: TRBV6-2/TRBV6-3; J gene: TRBJ1-5; clone size: few; D gene: -; CDR3 DNA: TGTGCCAGCAGTTACTCACCGGGACCAGGGAGCAATCAGCCCCAGCATTTT; CDR3 protein: CASSYSPGPGSNQPQHF
V gene: TRBV20-1; J gene: TRBJ2-5; clone size: -; D gene: -; CDR3 DNA: TGCAGTGGAGCCCATGAGCGGATAGAGACCCAGTACTTC; CDR3 protein: CSGAHERIETQYF
V gene: TRBV6-1; J gene: TRBJ2-7; clone size: -; D gene: TRBD2; CDR3 DNA: TGTGCCAGCAGTGAAGCCCGACTAGCGGGAGAGAGGGAGCAGTACTTC; CDR3 protein: CASSEARLAGEREQYF
V gene: TRBV5-1; J gene: TRBJ2-3; clone size: -; D gene: TRBD2; CDR3 DNA: TGCGCCAGCAGCTTCCATCTGGTGCGGGAGGAGTCAGATACGCAGTATTTT; CDR3 protein: CASSFHLVREESDTQYF
V gene: TRBV28; J gene: TRBJ2-3; clone size: -; D gene: -; CDR3 DNA: TGTGCCAGCAGTGACCCGGCCGGGTCGGAAGATACGCAGTATTTT; CDR3 protein: CASSDPAGSEDTQYF
V gene: TRBV7-9; J gene: TRBJ2-7; clone size: few; D gene: -; CDR3 DNA: TGTGCCAGCAGCTCCCGGGTTTACGAGCAGTACTTC; CDR3 protein: CASSSRVYEQYF
V gene: TRBV15; J gene: TRBJ1-5; clone size: few; D gene: -; CDR3 DNA: TGTGCCACCAGCAGAGAAGGATTTAATCAGCCCCAGCATTTT; CDR3 protein: CATSREGFNQPQHF
V gene: TRBV7-9; J gene: TRBJ1-2; clone size: once; D gene: TRBD1; CDR3 DNA: TGTGCCAGCAGTCCCCCGGGACAGCTTTCTTATGGCTACACCTTC; CDR3 protein: CASSPPGQLSYGYTF
V gene: TRBV13; J gene: TRBJ1-2; clone size: -; D gene: -; CDR3 DNA: TGTGCCAGCAGCGGGGACTTTAACTATGGCTACACCTTC; CDR3 protein: CASSGDFNYGYTF
V gene: TRBV6-1; J gene: TRBJ2-1; clone size: -; D gene: TRBD2; CDR3 DNA: TGTGCCAGCAGCAAAGGACTAGCGGGAGCATATGAGCAGTTCTTC; CDR3 protein: CASSKGLAGAYEQFF
V gene: TRBV5-1; J gene: TRBJ2-5; clone size: -; D gene: -; CDR3 DNA: TGCGCCAGCAGCTGGGGGACAAAACAAGAGACCCAGTACTTC; CDR3 protein: CASSWGTKQETQYF
V gene: TRBV12-5; J gene: TRBJ2-1; clone size: -; D gene: -; CDR3 DNA: TGTGCTAGTGGTTTGATCGAGAAGACTAGCTCCTACAATGAGCAGTTCTTC; CDR3 protein: CASGLIEKTSSYNEQFF
V gene: TRBV7-7; J gene: TRBJ2-3; clone size: once; D gene: TRBD1; CDR3 DNA: TGTGCTAGCAGCATCGGGACAGGGGGAGAAGATACGCAGTATTTT; CDR3 protein: CASSIGTGGEDTQYF
V gene: TRBV20-1; J gene: TRBJ2-7; clone size: -; D gene: -; CDR3 DNA: TGCAGTGCTCCGACAGCCGGAGGCGAGCAGTACTTC; CDR3 protein: CSAPTAGGEQYF
V gene: TRBV9; J gene: TRBJ2-1; clone size: -; D gene: TRBD2; CDR3 DNA: TGTGCCAGCAGCGCCGGACTAGCGGGAGCTGTTGAGCAGTTCTTC; CDR3 protein: CASSAGLAGAVEQFF
V gene: TRBV27; J gene: TRBJ2-1; clone size: -; D gene: TRBD2; CDR3 DNA: TGTGCCAGCAGACTAGCGGGAGGGGCATACAATGAGCAGTTCTTC; CDR3 protein: CASRLAGGAYNEQFF
V gene: TRBV20-1; J gene: TRBJ2-7; clone size: few; D gene: -; CDR3 DNA: TGCAGTGCTAGTTTTCCGGGGGACGCCTACGAGCAGTACTTC; CDR3 protein: CSASFPGDAYEQYF
V gene: TRBV6-1; J gene: TRBJ2-7; clone size: -; D gene: TRBD1; CDR3 DNA: TGTGCCGGATCGACAGGGGGGGGATACTACGAGCAGTACTTC; CDR3 protein: CAGSTGGGYYEQYF
V gene: TRBV7-9; J gene: TRBJ1-2; clone size: -; D gene: -; CDR3 DNA: TGTGCCAGCAGCCACCTGGGCGGTGCCATGCACTATGGCTACACCTTC; CDR3 protein: CASSHLGGAMHYGYTF
V gene: TRBV12-3/TRBV12-4; J gene: TRBJ2-5; clone size: few; D gene: -; CDR3 DNA: TGTGCCAGCACCCTTCAGGGCGGTAGTGAGCAGTACTTC; CDR3 protein: CASTLQGGSEQYF
V gene: TRBV5-6; J gene: TRBJ1-5; clone size: once; D gene: -; CDR3 DNA: TGTGCCAGCAGCTTGGGCTGGGGGAGCAATCAGCCCCAGCATTTT; CDR3 protein: CASSLGWGSNQPQHF
V gene: TRBV14; J gene: TRBJ2-1; clone size: few; D gene: TRBD1; CDR3 DNA: TGTGCCAGCAGCCGGACAGGGAACAATGAGCAGTTCTTC; CDR3 protein: CASSRTGNNEQFF
V gene: TRBV5-4; J gene: TRBJ2-1; clone size: few; D gene: -; CDR3 DNA: TGTGCCAGCAGCTTGCGCGGCGGGTACTACAATGAGCAGTTCTTC; CDR3 protein: CASSLRGGYYNEQFF
V gene: TRBV20-1; J gene: TRBJ2-7; clone size: once; D gene: -; CDR3 DNA: TGCAGTGCCTTAGCGGCGGCCTACGAGCAGTACTTC; CDR3 protein: CSALAAAYEQYF
V gene: TRBV12-3/TRBV12-4; J gene: TRBJ1-5; clone size: -; D gene: -; CDR3 DNA: TGTGCCAGCAGTTTTGGGGCAGGGGCGGATCAGCCCCAGCATTTT; CDR3 protein: CASSFGAGADQPQHF
V gene: TRBV3-1; J gene: TRBJ2-7; clone size: few; D gene: -; CDR3 DNA: TGTGCCAGCAGCCAGCCGGGACATCTGGACTACGAGCAGTACTTC; CDR3 protein: CASSQPGHLDYEQYF
V gene: TRBV4-1; J gene: TRBJ2-7; clone size: -; D gene: TRBD2; CDR3 DNA: TGCGCCAGCAGCCAAGATAAAGCGGGGACTACTCTACGAACCTACGAGCAGTACTTC; CDR3 protein: CASSQDKAGTTLRTYEQYF
V gene: TRBV7-9; J gene: TRBJ2-3; clone size: -; D gene: TRBD1; CDR3 DNA: TGTGCCAGCAGCGACCGGGACAGGGAGGCAGATACGCAGTATTTT; CDR3 protein: CASSDRDREADTQYF
V gene: TRBV7-9; J gene: TRBJ2-1; clone size: once; D gene: -; CDR3 DNA: TGTGCCAGCAGCCCGCGAGCGTCGGCCTACAATGAGCAGTTCTTC; CDR3 protein: CASSPRASAYNEQFF
V gene: TRBV27; J gene: TRBJ2-1; clone size: -; D gene: -; CDR3 DNA: TGTGCCAGCAGTACCCATCAACTGAGCTCCTACAATGAGCAGTTCTTC; CDR3 protein: CASSTHQLSSYNEQFF
V gene: TRBV12-3/TRBV12-4; J gene: TRBJ2-5; clone size: few; D gene: -; CDR3 DNA: TGTGCCAGCAGTGTTAGTGCGGTGACCCAGTACTTC; CDR3 protein: CASSVSAVTQYF
V gene: TRBV7-3; J gene: TRBJ2-1; clone size: few; D gene: TRBD2; CDR3 DNA: TGTGCCAGCAGCACACAGCGGGGGGAGTCGCGCTCCTACAATGAGCAGTTCTTC; CDR3 protein: CASSTQRGESRSYNEQFF
V gene: TRBV5-1; J gene: TRBJ1-4; clone size: few; D gene: -; CDR3 DNA: TGCGCCAGCAGCCCTGGGAATATCCGACCCGGGGACGAGGAAAAACTGTTTTTT; CDR3 protein: CASSPGNIRPGDEEKLFF
V gene: TRBV29-1; J gene: TRBJ1-1; clone size: -; D gene: -; CDR3 DNA: TGCAGCGTTGAACCGCCCACTGAAGCTTTCTTT; CDR3 protein: CSVEPPTEAFF
V gene: TRBV7-6; J gene: TRBJ2-3; clone size: -; D gene: -; CDR3 DNA: TGTGCCAGCAGCTCGTTAAGCGTCGGAGCGACGCAGTATTTT; CDR3 protein: CASSSLSVGATQYF
V gene: TRBV3-1; J gene: TRBJ2-1; clone size: -; D gene: TRBD2; CDR3 DNA: TGTGCCAGCAGCCAAGCCCGACTAGCGGGACGTGGTGAGCAGTTCTTC; CDR3 protein: CASSQARLAGRGEQFF
V gene: TRBV7-2; J gene: TRBJ2-7; clone size: -; D gene: TRBD2; CDR3 DNA: TGTGCCAGCAGCTTAGATTCTAGCGGGAACTACGAGCAGTACTTC; CDR3 protein: CASSLDSSGNYEQYF
V gene: TRBV7-9; J gene: TRBJ2-5; clone size: -; D gene: -; CDR3 DNA: TGTGCCAGCAGCTCATACAGGGACCAAGAGACCCAGTACTTC; CDR3 protein: CASSSYRDQETQYF
V gene: TRBV27; J gene: TRBJ2-7; clone size: -; D gene: TRBD2; CDR3 DNA: TGTGCCAGCAGCTTAGCGGGAGGTGGAGGTCGGTACGAGCAGTACTTC; CDR3 protein: CASSLAGGGGRYEQYF